Sequencing of this TCR beta chain was carried out in a study of identifying expanded T cells in peripheral blood. The study, taken as a whole, reports: Over about two and four weeks, about 16 and 19 clones changed, versus around 1.2 between replicates. Variance in clone template counts between two-week samples significantly increased with total template count across all healthy donors.

A word on this clone: Its target is not known.

Collection occurred without any documented infections or immune events in donors. The length of the CDR3 is 12 residues. The V end lost 6 bases, the J end lost 4 bases, and 11 bases lay between the germline ends. The germline CDR1 and CDR2 sequences are GTSNPN and SVGIG (reference sequence). Sequenced by immunoSEQ multiplex PCR; TCRdb stores in-frame clones only, minus some. This table holds some 90,000 clones, approximately 86% found once. This TCR was recovered from a person aged 18 to 70 in good health. The material sequenced was blood. The chain has TRBV30 and TRBJ2-3; D is uncertain. The CDR3 loop reads CACSRKADTQYF. CDR3 nucleotide sequence: TGTGCCTGTTCCAGGAAAGCAGATACGCAGTATTTT. Full variable domain (missing parts from reference TRBV30 and TRBJ2-3): SQTIHQWPATLVQPVGSPLSLECTVEGTSNPNLYWYRQAAGRGLQLLFYSVGIGQISSEVPQNLSASRPQDRQFILSSKKLLLSDSGFYLCACSRKADTQYFGPGTRLTVL.